The TCR beta chain under discussion was sequenced for a study of T cells in localized non-small cell lung cancer. Produced via immunoSEQ multiplex PCR; TCRdb's table is partial and in-frame only. The sample lists fewer than 850 clones, 20% to 30% occurring once. The CDR3 contains 13 residues. Germline V gene data show CDR1 as MDHEN and CDR2 as SYDVKM. Between the trimmed V and J ends, which lost 3 bases and 3 bases, there was a span of 9 bases. This clone was seen a few times. V usage is TRBV28 and J usage is TRBJ2-7; D is unclear. Sequences were derived from lung tumor tissue, sampled before any cancer treatment. The clonotype comes from a female donor older than 55 with stage I squamous cell lung carcinoma. CDR3 sequence: CASSFNQIYEQYF. For the CDR3, the DNA is TGTGCCAGCAGTTTCAACCAAATCTACGAGCAGTACTTC.